This is a list of T cell receptor beta chains from one sample in a study of cytomegalovirus exposure and HLA in healthy donors. Profiled with immunoSEQ multiplex PCR; TCRdb holds only in-frame clones, not every one. The sample contains 200,000 or so clones, around 77% of which appear only once. The sequenced sample was PBMCs. The receptors derive from a woman in her 30s in good health and CMV-seronegative. The CDR3 runs from the conserved cysteine through the conserved F or W. The D gene is left open where the match is weak. Expanded clones get a size class; other rows say once, few or many, or leave the size out.

CDR3	DNA	length	J	size	D	V
CASSEYWTSEQFF	TGTGCCAGCAGTGAGTATTGGACATCGGAGCAGTTCTTC	13	TRBJ2-1	-	-	TRBV6-4
CASRLAGTTGELFF	TGTGCCAGCCGACTAGCGGGGACCACCGGGGAGCTGTTTTTT	14	TRBJ2-2	once	TRBD2	TRBV2
CASSLPRRMAFF	TGTGCCAGCAGTCTCCCTCGGAGGATGGCTTTCTTT	12	TRBJ1-1	-	-	TRBV28
CASSPPRRAATEAFF	TGTGCCAGTAGTCCACCCCGCAGGGCGGCCACTGAAGCTTTCTTT	15	TRBJ1-1	-	-	TRBV19
CAISEEGQETQYF	TGTGCCATCAGTGAGGAGGGTCAAGAGACCCAGTACTTC	13	TRBJ2-5	-	-	TRBV10-3
CASSIGRGISEQYF	TGTGCCAGCAGCATAGGTAGGGGGATTTCAGAGCAGTACTTC	14	TRBJ2-7	few	-	TRBV7-9
CASSLEAGGQHGYTF	TGCGCCAGCAGCTTGGAGGCAGGGGGCCAGCATGGCTACACCTTC	15	TRBJ1-2	-	TRBD1	TRBV5-1
CASSLGREGLGYF	TGCGCCAGCAGCTTGGGTAGAGAGGGCTTAGGGTACTTC	13	TRBJ2-5	-	-	TRBV5-1
CASSLGGTSGTLEQYF	TGTGCCAGCAGCTTGGGGGGGACTAGCGGGACCCTCGAGCAGTACTTC	16	TRBJ2-7	once	TRBD2	TRBV5-4
CASSPNSPAFAEQYF	TGTGCCAGCAGCCCAAACAGTCCAGCCTTCGCCGAGCAGTACTTC	15	TRBJ2-7	-	-	TRBV7-2
CASSSDVGGEVRVFYNEQFF	TGTGCCAGCAGTTCAGACGTAGGGGGTGAGGTTCGGGTCTTCTACAATGAGCAGTTCTTC	20	TRBJ2-1	-	-	TRBV21-1
CASGSVNEQYF	TGTGCCAGCGGCAGTGTCAACGAGCAGTACTTC	11	TRBJ2-7	-	-	TRBV6-5
CASSDLGGRGTEAFF	TGTGCCAGCAGCGATCTAGGAGGGCGGGGTACTGAAGCTTTCTTT	15	TRBJ1-1	-	-	TRBV14
CASSHPSGRPGDTQYF	TGCGCCAGCAGCCACCCTAGCGGGCGGCCCGGCGATACGCAGTATTTT	16	TRBJ2-3	-	TRBD2	TRBV4-1
CAISEASGRTYNEQFF	TGTGCCATCAGTGAGGCTAGCGGGAGGACCTACAATGAGCAGTTCTTC	16	TRBJ2-1	-	TRBD2	TRBV10-3
CAWTGGGRDTEAFF	TGTGCCTGGACGGGGGGGGGTAGGGACACTGAAGCTTTCTTT	14	TRBJ1-1	once	-	TRBV30
CASSYDRGGSYEQYF	TGTGCCAGCAGTTACGACAGGGGGGGCTCCTACGAGCAGTACTTC	15	TRBJ2-7	-	TRBD1	TRBV6-6
CASSSRGTDTQYF	TGTGCCAGCAGCTCCCGGGGCACAGATACGCAGTATTTT	13	TRBJ2-3	-	-	TRBV5-4
CAISADRDWSTDTQYF	TGTGCCATCAGTGCCGACAGGGATTGGAGCACAGATACGCAGTATTTT	16	TRBJ2-3	-	TRBD1	TRBV10-3
CASSSGTPAFNEQFF	TGTGCCAGTAGCTCCGGGACACCCGCGTTCAATGAGCAGTTCTTC	15	TRBJ2-1	-	-	TRBV19
CASSLATSGSYNEQFF	TGTGCCAGCAGTTTAGCCACTAGCGGATCCTACAATGAGCAGTTCTTC	16	TRBJ2-1	-	TRBD2	TRBV27
CASSQPNRGRRGNTIYF	TGCGCCAGCAGCCAACCTAACAGGGGCCGGAGGGGAAACACCATATATTTT	17	TRBJ1-3	-	TRBD1	TRBV4-1
CASSPGISGNTIYF	TGCGCCAGCAGCCCAGGGATCTCTGGAAACACCATATATTTT	14	TRBJ1-3	-	-	TRBV5-1
CASSSAWGHLSYEQYF	TGTGCCAGCAGCTCAGCGTGGGGACACCTCTCCTACGAGCAGTACTTC	16	TRBJ2-7	-	-	TRBV7-9
CALSGQETQYF	TGTGCCTTATCGGGTCAAGAGACCCAGTACTTC	11	TRBJ2-5	-	-	TRBV30
CASRSRPGTIYGYTF	TGTGCCAGCAGAAGCAGGCCAGGAACAATCTATGGCTACACCTTC	15	TRBJ1-2	-	-	TRBV4-2
CASSPQRQGWEQYF	TGTGCCAGCTCACCACAGCGCCAGGGTTGGGAGCAGTACTTC	14	TRBJ2-7	-	-	TRBV18
CASSEALSSWTGGYQPQHF	TGTGCCAGCAGTGAAGCGCTCTCCTCCTGGACAGGGGGGTATCAGCCCCAGCATTTT	19	TRBJ1-5	-	TRBD1	TRBV2
CASSLTGPSYEQYF	TGCGCCAGCAGCTTGACAGGACCTTCCTACGAGCAGTACTTC	14	TRBJ2-7	-	-	TRBV5-1
CASSSWTGGTYEQYF	TGTGCCAGCAGCTCTTGGACAGGGGGGACCTACGAGCAGTACTTC	15	TRBJ2-7	-	TRBD1	TRBV7-9
CASNPGQNTEAFF	TGTGCCAGCAATCCGGGACAGAACACTGAAGCTTTCTTT	13	TRBJ1-1	few	-	TRBV6-5
CASSHVPGPRVGTNQPQHF	TGCGCCAGCAGCCACGTTCCTGGCCCCAGGGTGGGAACCAATCAGCCCCAGCATTTT	19	TRBJ1-5	-	-	TRBV4-1
CASISGTSDSYEQYF	TGTGCCAGCATCTCCGGGACTAGCGACTCCTACGAGCAGTACTTC	15	TRBJ2-7	once	TRBD2	TRBV6-6
CASSPRLATTYEQYF	TGTGCCAGCAGCCCCCGCCTGGCAACAACCTACGAGCAGTACTTC	15	TRBJ2-7	-	-	TRBV7-2
CASTETSGGTETQYF	TGTGCCAGCACCGAGACTAGCGGGGGAACGGAGACCCAGTACTTC	15	TRBJ2-5	-	TRBD2	TRBV2
CASSTTGALNTEAFF	TGTGCCAGCAGTACGACAGGGGCCCTAAACACTGAAGCTTTCTTT	15	TRBJ1-1	-	TRBD1	TRBV7-8
CASSWIGGYSGNTIYF	TGTGCCAGCAGCTGGATTGGAGGGTATTCTGGAAACACCATATATTTT	16	TRBJ1-3	-	-	TRBV11-2
CASTTSGGFYEQYF	TGTGCCAGCACCACTAGCGGGGGCTTCTACGAGCAGTACTTC	14	TRBJ2-7	-	TRBD2	TRBV7-8
CASSLGLAGSYEQYF	TGTGCCAGCAGCTTGGGACTAGCGGGTTCCTACGAGCAGTACTTC	15	TRBJ2-7	few	TRBD2	TRBV5-4
CASSIQNMNTEAFF	TGTGCCAGTAGTATACAGAACATGAACACTGAAGCTTTCTTT	14	TRBJ1-1	-	-	TRBV19
CASSQPNRGNTIYF	TGTGCCAGCAGCCAACCCAACAGGGGAAACACCATATATTTT	14	TRBJ1-3	once	-	TRBV4-2
CASSTGVNEQYF	TGCGCCAGCAGCACGGGAGTGAACGAGCAGTACTTC	12	TRBJ2-7	-	-	TRBV5-1
CASSMGTGASEQYF	TGTGCCAGTAGTATGGGGACAGGGGCTTCCGAGCAGTACTTC	14	TRBJ2-7	once	TRBD1	TRBV19
CASTRGQTPGNTEAFF	TGTGCCAGCACCAGGGGGCAGACGCCGGGGAACACTGAAGCTTTCTTT	16	TRBJ1-1	-	TRBD1	TRBV6-6
CASSLDFDQSKGYTF	TGTGCCAGCAGTTTAGACTTCGACCAAAGCAAAGGCTACACCTTC	15	TRBJ1-2	-	-	TRBV28
CASSQGARTSGRVSSYNEQFF	TGTGCCAGCAGCCAAGGGGCCAGGACTAGCGGGAGGGTCAGCTCCTACAATGAGCAGTTCTTC	21	TRBJ2-1	-	TRBD2	TRBV14
CATSGGAGRNTEAFF	TGTGCCACCAGCGGGGGGGCGGGGCGAAACACTGAAGCTTTCTTT	15	TRBJ1-1	-	-	TRBV15
CASSLGGDRQDPNTGELFF	TGTGCCAGCAGCTTAGGAGGCGACAGACAGGATCCGAACACCGGGGAGCTGTTTTTT	19	TRBJ2-2	-	-	TRBV11-3